A selection of T cell receptor beta chains follows, all from one sample in a study of T-cell memory formation after mild COVID-19. From the 5' RACE reads, TCRdb called clonotypes with MiXCR, one entry per CDR3 protein. The table includes approximately 400,000 distinct CDR3 sequences, more than 15% detected once. Input material: PBMCs or a T cell subset sorted from them (not recorded which). The receptor set was obtained from a man aged 18-30 years who had mild COVID-19 (a few samples of this study predate the infection). Cell type and time point are not known. Each CDR3 is given with its conserved first and last residue. The D gene is left open where the match is weak. Only some rows state a clone size, as once, few, many or a class for expanded clones.

15 TRBJ1-5 NA TRBV4-1 NA TGCGCCAGCAGCCCAGTTGCGGGCGGGGATCAGCCCCAGCATTTT CASSPVAGGDQPQHF
14 TRBJ2-5 TRBD2 TRBV12-3/TRBV12-4 NA TGTGCCAGCAGGATCGGGGGGACTCAAGAGACCCAGTACTTC CASRIGGTQETQYF
14 TRBJ2-5 NA TRBV7-8 few TGTGCCAGCAGCTTCGGGTTGTACCAAGAGACCCAGTACTTC CASSFGLYQETQYF
14 TRBJ1-1 NA TRBV12-3/TRBV12-4 many TGTGCCAGCAGCTACCGGGGGTCGGGGACTGAAGCTTTCTTT CASSYRGSGTEAFF
15 TRBJ2-1 NA TRBV25-1 NA TGTGCCAGCAGTGAATCACACGGGCTTGGCTTTGAGCAGTTCTTC CASSESHGLGFEQFF
15 TRBJ1-1 NA TRBV5-8 once TGTGCCAGCACCCTCCGGCAGGGCATGAACACTGAAGCTTTCTTT CASTLRQGMNTEAFF
14 TRBJ1-2 NA TRBV5-1 NA TGCGCCAGCAGCCCCGACAGGCCCGAATATGGCTACACCTTC CASSPDRPEYGYTF
16 TRBJ2-2 NA TRBV6-2/TRBV6-3 NA NA CASSSSTGFLTGELFF
14 TRBJ2-7 TRBD2 TRBV4-1 few TGCGCCAGCAGCCAAGACGGGGGGGCCGACGAGCAGTACTTC CASSQDGGADEQYF
16 TRBJ2-7 TRBD1 TRBV5-1 NA TGCGCCAGCAGCTTGGGCCGGACAGGGATCGGCTACGAGCAGTACTTC CASSLGRTGIGYEQYF
14 TRBJ1-2 NA TRBV7-9 NA TGTGCCAGCAGCTTCTGGGGGGAAAACTATGGCTACACCTTC CASSFWGENYGYTF
14 TRBJ2-1 NA TRBV7-6 NA TGTGCCAGCAGCTTATACTGGGGTGACGATGAGCAGTTCTTC CASSLYWGDDEQFF
16 TRBJ2-3 NA TRBV20-1 NA TGCAGTGCTAGTACTCCTTTGGAGGGTAGCACAGATACGCAGTATTTT CSASTPLEGSTDTQYF
15 TRBJ2-7 TRBD1 TRBV7-9 NA TGTGCCAGCAGCTCGGGGGACAGGTCCTACGAGAGGCAGTACTTC CASSSGDRSYERQYF
15 TRBJ2-1 NA TRBV6-5 NA TGTGCCAGCAGTTACCGGACCTCTTTCTACAATGAGCAGTTCTTC CASSYRTSFYNEQFF
11 TRBJ1-1 NA TRBV7-9 NA TGTGCCAGCAGCTTCATGGGAGAAGCTTTCTTT CASSFMGEAFF
12 TRBJ2-7 NA TRBV12-3/TRBV12-4 many TGTGCCAGCAGCCCAGGTACCTACGAGCAGTACTTC CASSPGTYEQYF
15 TRBJ2-1 NA TRBV20-1 NA TGCAGTGCTAGCCGGCCTAGGTCCACCTACAATGAGCAGTTCTTC CSASRPRSTYNEQFF
15 TRBJ2-5 NA TRBV5-6 NA TGTGCCAGCAGCTTGTATTATTGGGGTTGGGAGACCCAGTACTTC CASSLYYWGWETQYF
13 TRBJ2-3 NA TRBV20-1 NA TGCAGTGCAGAGGACGGGGCCGGAGATACGCAGTATTTT CSAEDGAGDTQYF
13 TRBJ2-1 NA TRBV18 many TGTGCCAGCTCACCAGCGACCTACAATGAGCAGTTCTTC CASSPATYNEQFF
12 TRBJ1-3 NA TRBV20-1 few TGCAGTGGAACAGAACGTGGAAACACCATATATTTT CSGTERGNTIYF
14 TRBJ1-5 NA TRBV9 many TGTGCCAGCAGCGTGGGCCTTAGCAATCAGCCCCAGCATTTT CASSVGLSNQPQHF